The T cell receptor (beta chain) under discussion was sequenced for a study of CD8+ T cells in alopecia areata. Findings of the study overall: Mice showed clearer TCR sharing than patients did, a gap that was possibly HLA-related. With just one nonresponder, it is still uncertain whether baseline CD8+ expansion relates to response. For patients receiving tofacitinib, scalp clonality and expanded CD8+ clones among the top 100 significantly decreased.

A note on this clone: Its target is not known.

V dropped 2 bases and J dropped 4; count of bases not matched to a gene: 9. The V gene's germline CDR1 is SNHLY and CDR2 FYNNEI. CDR3 size: 16 residues. Treatment: oral pan-JAK inhibitor, 5-10 mg twice daily. Collected material from alopecia areata patients comprised lesional scalp punch biopsies and peripheral blood. TCR sequencing used cDNA made by reverse transcription of extracted RNA. Method: immunoSEQ multiplex PCR; TCRdb's copy keeps in-frame clones and lacks some. Here the sample spans around 140,000 clones, 86% being singletons. This TCR derives from a human donor with alopecia areata. V and J are TRBV2 and TRBJ2-3, with TRBD2 identical over 7 bases. The material sequenced was CD8+ T cells sorted from blood, taken at week 4, from a patient treated with tofacitinib. This chain's CDR3 is CASSEWARELADTQYF. The CDR3 DNA reads TGTGCCAGCAGTGAATGGGCGCGGGAGTTGGCAGATACGCAGTATTTT.